The 3 T cell receptor beta chains below were found in one sample sequenced in a study of monozygotic twins with cystic fibrosis. Data came from immunoSEQ multiplex PCR; TCRdb stores just in-frame clones and leaves some out. The sample lists 30,000 to 35,000 clones, around 96% occurring once. Material: blood. The receptors here all came from a girl aged 2-10 years with cystic fibrosis.

This rearrangement joins TRBV29-1 to TRBJ2-3; no clear D. There are 15 residues in the CDR3. V was cut by 7 bases and J by 0 bases, with 17 bases left in between. Germline CDR1 and CDR2: SQVTM and ANQGSEA. The CDR3 is CSGAIYQTSTDTQYF. The DNA of the CDR3 is TGCAGCGGAGCGATCTATCAAACTAGCACAGATACGCAGTATTTT.

This chain uses TRBV28 with TRBJ1-5, with D unresolved. The V end was cut by 2 bases, the J end by 6 bases, with 14 bases between. Per the germline V gene, CDR1 is MDHEN and CDR2 is SYDVKM. The CDR3 loop spans 15 amino acids. Here the CDR3 DNA reads TGTGCCAGCAGTTTAAATGACTGGGTTGGTCAGCCCCAGCATTTT. Its protein product is CASSLNDWVGQPQHF.

This chain links TRBV5-6 with TRBJ2-7; TRBD1 aligns across 8 bases. This CDR3 has 14 residues. Germline V CDR1 and CDR2: SGHDT, YYEEEE. Losses at the gene ends were 0 bases for V and 4 bases for J; bases not matched to a gene: 3. Here the CDR3 reads CASSLDRGKYEQYF. The CDR3 DNA sequence: TGTGCCAGCAGCTTGGACAGGGGGAAATACGAGCAGTACTTC.